Described below is a single TCR beta chain sequence and its context. V was cut by 4 bases and J by 4 bases, with 10 bases left in between. CDR1 is SGHVS and CDR2 is FNYEAQ in the germline V gene. CDR3 length equals 13 residues. The sample originates from a study of cytomegalovirus exposure and HLA in healthy donors. Use of 60 Vbeta and 13 Jbeta primers characterized the PCR. Sequenced by immunoSEQ multiplex PCR; TCRdb stores in-frame clones only, minus some. The sample gives 80,000 or so clones, around three quarters of which show up once; about 12% is in the top ten. This receptor was obtained from a male donor in good health and CMV-seropositive. This chain uses TRBV7-6 with TRBJ1-1, with D possibly being TRBD1 (5 bases). Source material: PBMCs. CDR3 loop: CASSSGGGTEAFF. CDR3 nucleotides: TGTGCCAGCAGCTCAGGCGGGGGCACTGAAGCTTTCTTT.